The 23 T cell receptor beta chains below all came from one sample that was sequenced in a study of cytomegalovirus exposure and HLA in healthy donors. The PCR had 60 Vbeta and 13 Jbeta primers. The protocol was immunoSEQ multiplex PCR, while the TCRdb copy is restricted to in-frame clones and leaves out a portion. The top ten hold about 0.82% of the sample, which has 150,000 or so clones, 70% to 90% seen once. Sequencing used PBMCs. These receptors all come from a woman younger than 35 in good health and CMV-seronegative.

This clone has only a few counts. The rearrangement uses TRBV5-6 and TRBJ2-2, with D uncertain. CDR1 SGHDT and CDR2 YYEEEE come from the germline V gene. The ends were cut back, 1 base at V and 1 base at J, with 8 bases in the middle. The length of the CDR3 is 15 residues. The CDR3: CASSLYWLNTGELFF. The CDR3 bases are TGTGCCAGCAGCTTGTATTGGCTGAACACCGGGGAGCTGTTTTTT. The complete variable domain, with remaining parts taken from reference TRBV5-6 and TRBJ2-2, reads DAGVTQSPTHLIKTRGQQVTLRCSPKSGHDTVSWYQQALGQGPQFIFQYYEEEERQRGNFPDRFSGHQFPNYSSELNVNALLLGDSALYLCASSLYWLNTGELFFGEGSRLTVL.

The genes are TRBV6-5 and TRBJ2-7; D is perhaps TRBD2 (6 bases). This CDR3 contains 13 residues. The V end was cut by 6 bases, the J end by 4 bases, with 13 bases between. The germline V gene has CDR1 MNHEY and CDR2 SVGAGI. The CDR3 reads CASRPGLLYEQYF. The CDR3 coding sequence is TGTGCCAGCAGGCCGGGACTTCTATACGAGCAGTACTTC.

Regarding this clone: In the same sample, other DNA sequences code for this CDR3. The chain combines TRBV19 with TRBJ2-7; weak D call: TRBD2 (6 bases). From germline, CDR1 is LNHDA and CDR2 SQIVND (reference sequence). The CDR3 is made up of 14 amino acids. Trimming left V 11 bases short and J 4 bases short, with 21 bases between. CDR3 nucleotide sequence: TGTGCCGTGCCGGGACTGGCGATATTATACGAGCAGTACTTC. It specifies CAVPGLAILYEQYF.

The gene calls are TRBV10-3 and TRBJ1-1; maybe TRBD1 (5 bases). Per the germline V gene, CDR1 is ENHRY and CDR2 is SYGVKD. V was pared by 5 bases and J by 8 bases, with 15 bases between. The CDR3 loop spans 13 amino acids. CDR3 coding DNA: TGTGCCATCAGTCCAGGGTACGGGTCGGAAGCTTTCTTT. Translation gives CAISPGYGSEAFF.

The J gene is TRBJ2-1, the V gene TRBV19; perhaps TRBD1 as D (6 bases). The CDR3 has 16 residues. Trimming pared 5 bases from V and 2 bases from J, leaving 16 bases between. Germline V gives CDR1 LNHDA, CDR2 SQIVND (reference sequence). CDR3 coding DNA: TGTGCCAGTAGTCCTGGGGGCAGCGGAGCCTACAATGAGCAGTTCTTC. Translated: CASSPGGSGAYNEQFF. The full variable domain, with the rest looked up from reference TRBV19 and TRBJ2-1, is DGGITQSPKYLFRKEGQNVTLSCEQNLNHDAMYWYRQDPGQGLRLIYYSQIVNDFQKGDIAEGYSVSREKKESFPLTVTSAQKNPTAFYLCASSPGGSGAYNEQFFGPGTRLTVL.

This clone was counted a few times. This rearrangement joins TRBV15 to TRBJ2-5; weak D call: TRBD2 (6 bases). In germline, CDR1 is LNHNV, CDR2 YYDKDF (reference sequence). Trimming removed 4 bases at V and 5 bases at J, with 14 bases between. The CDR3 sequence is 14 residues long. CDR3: CATSTGTLEETQYF. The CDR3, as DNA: TGTGCCACCAGCACCGGGACTCTAGAGGAGACCCAGTACTTC.

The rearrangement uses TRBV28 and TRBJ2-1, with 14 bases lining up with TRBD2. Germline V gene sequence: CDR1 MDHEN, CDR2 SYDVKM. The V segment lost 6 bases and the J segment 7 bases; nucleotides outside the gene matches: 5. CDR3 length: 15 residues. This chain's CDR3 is CASRKGLAGGNEQFF. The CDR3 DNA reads TGTGCCAGCAGGAAAGGACTAGCGGGAGGAAATGAGCAGTTCTTC.

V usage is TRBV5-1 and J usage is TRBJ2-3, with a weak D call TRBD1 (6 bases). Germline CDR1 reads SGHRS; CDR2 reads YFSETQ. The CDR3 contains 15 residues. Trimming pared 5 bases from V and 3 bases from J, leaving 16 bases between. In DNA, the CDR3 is TGCGCCAGCAGTTACGAACAGGGAAGAACAGATACGCAGTATTTT. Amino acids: CASSYEQGRTDTQYF. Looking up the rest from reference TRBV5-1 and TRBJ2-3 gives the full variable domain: KAGVTQTPRYLIKTRGQQVTLSCSPISGHRSVSWYQQTPGQGLQFLFEYFSETQRNKGNFPGRFSGRQFSNSRSEMNVSTLELGDSALYLCASSYEQGRTDTQYFGPGTRLTVL.

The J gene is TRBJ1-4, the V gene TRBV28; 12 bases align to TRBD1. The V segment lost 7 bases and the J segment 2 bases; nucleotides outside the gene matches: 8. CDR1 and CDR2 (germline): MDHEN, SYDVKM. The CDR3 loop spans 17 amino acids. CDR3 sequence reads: CASTGTGGSRTNEKLFF. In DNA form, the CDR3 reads TGTGCCAGCACCGGGACAGGGGGCTCTCGCACTAATGAAAAACTGTTTTTT.

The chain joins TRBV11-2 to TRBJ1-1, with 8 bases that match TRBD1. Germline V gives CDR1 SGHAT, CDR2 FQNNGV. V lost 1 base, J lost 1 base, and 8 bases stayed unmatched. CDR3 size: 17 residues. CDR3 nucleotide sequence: TGTGCCAGCAGCTTAGCCCAGGGGGCCTCGGAGAACACTGAAGCTTTCTTT. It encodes CASSLAQGASENTEAFF.

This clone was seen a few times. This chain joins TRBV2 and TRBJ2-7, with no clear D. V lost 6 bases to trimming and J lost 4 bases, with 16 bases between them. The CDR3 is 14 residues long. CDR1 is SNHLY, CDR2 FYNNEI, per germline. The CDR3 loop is CASRVFMIEYEQYF. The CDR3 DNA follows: TGTGCCAGCAGGGTTTTCATGATAGAATACGAGCAGTACTTC.

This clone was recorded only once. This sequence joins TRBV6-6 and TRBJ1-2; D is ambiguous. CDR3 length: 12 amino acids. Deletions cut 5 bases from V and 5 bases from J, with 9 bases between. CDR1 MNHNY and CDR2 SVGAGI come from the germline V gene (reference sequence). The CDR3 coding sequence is TGTGCCAGCAGTCCCACAGAGTATGGCTACACCTTC. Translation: CASSPTEYGYTF.

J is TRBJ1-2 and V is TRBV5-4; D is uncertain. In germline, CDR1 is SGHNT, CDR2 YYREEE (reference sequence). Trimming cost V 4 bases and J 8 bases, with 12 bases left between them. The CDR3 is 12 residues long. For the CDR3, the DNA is TGTGCCAGCAGCCCTCGGTTCGGGGGCTACACCTTC. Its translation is CASSPRFGGYTF.

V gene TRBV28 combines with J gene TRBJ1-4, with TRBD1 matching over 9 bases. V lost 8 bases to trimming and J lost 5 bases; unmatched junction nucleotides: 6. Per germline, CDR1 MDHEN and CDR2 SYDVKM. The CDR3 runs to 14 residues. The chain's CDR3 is CASQGGTGNEKLFF. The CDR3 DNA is TGTGCCAGCCAGGGAGGGACAGGGAATGAAAAACTGTTTTTT.

The CDR3 nucleotides are TGCGCCAGCAGCGAGGACACTAGCACAGATACGCAGTATTTT. Protein product: CASSEDTSTDTQYF. The chain links TRBV4-3 to TRBJ2-3; a weak D match, TRBD1 (5 bases). Germline CDR1 and CDR2: LGHNA and YSLEER. CDR3 length: 14 residues. The ends were cut back, 5 bases at V and 0 bases at J, with 9 bases in the middle.

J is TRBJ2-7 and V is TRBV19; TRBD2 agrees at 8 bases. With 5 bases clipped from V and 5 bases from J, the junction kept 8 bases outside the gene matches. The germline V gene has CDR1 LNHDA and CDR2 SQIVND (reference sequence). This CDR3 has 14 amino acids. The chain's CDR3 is CASSRGTRDDEQYF. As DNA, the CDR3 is TGTGCCAGTAGTCGCGGGACTAGGGACGACGAGCAGTACTTC.

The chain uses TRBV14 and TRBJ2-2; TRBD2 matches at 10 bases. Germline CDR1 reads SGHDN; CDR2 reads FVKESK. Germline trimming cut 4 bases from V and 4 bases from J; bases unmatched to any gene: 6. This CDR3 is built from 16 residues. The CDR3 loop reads CASSPRTSGGTGELFF. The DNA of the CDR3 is TGTGCCAGCAGCCCCCGGACTAGCGGTGGCACCGGGGAGCTGTTTTTT.

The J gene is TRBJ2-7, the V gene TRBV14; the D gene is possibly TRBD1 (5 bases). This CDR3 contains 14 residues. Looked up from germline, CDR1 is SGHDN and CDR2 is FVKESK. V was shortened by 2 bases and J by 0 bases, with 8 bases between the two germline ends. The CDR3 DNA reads TGTGCCAGCAGCCAATCCAGGGCCTCCTACGAGCAGTACTTC. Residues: CASSQSRASYEQYF.

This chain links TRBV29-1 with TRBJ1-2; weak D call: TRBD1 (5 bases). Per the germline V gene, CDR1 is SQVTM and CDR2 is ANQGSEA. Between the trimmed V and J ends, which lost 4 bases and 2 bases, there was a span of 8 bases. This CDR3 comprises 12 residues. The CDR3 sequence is CSVGDRNYGYTF. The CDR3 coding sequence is TGCAGCGTTGGAGACAGAAACTATGGCTACACCTTC.

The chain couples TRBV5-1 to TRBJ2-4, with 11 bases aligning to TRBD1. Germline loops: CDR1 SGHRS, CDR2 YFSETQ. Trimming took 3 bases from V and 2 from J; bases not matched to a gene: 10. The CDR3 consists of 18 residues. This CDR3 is CASSSYWTGGATKNIQYF. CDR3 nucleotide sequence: TGCGCCAGCAGCTCATACTGGACAGGGGGCGCAACCAAAAACATTCAGTACTTC. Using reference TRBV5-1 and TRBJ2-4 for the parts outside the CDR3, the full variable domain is KAGVTQTPRYLIKTRGQQVTLSCSPISGHRSVSWYQQTPGQGLQFLFEYFSETQRNKGNFPGRFSGRQFSNSRSEMNVSTLELGDSALYLCASSSYWTGGATKNIQYFGAGTRLSVL.

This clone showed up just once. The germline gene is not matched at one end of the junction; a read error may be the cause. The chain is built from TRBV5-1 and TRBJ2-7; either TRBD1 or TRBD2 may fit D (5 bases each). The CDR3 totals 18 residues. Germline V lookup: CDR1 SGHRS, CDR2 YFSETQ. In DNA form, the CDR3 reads TGCGCCAGCAGTTTGGGGGTCCGTCGCCTGGCCTCCGGAGGCGAGCAGTACTTC. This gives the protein CASSLGVRRLASGGEQYF.

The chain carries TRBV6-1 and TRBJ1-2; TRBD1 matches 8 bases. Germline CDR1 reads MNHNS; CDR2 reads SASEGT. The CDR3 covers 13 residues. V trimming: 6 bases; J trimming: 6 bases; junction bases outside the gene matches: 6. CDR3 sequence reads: CASRAGGGDGYTF. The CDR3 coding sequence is TGTGCCAGCAGAGCAGGGGGCGGGGATGGCTACACCTTC.

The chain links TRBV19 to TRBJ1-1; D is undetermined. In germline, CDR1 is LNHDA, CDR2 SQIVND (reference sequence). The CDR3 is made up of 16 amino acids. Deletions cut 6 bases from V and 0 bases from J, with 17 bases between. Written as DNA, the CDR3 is TGTGCCAGTAGCCCCAGTCCCCACAGAGTGAACACTGAAGCTTTCTTT. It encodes CASSPSPHRVNTEAFF.